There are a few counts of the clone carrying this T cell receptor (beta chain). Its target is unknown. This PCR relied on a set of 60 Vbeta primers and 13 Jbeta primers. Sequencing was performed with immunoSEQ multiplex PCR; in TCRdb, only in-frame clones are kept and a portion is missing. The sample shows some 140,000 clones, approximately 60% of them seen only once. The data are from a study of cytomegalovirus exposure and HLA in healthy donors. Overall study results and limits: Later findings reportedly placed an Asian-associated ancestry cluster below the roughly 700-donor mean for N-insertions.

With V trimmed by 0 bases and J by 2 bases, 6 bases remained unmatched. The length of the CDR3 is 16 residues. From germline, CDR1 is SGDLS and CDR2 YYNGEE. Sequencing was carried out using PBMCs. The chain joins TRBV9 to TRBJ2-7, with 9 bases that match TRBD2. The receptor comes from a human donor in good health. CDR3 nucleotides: TGTGCCAGCAGCGTAGGGAGGCTAGCGGGAACCTACGAGCAGTACTTC. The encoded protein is CASSVGRLAGTYEQYF.